The 26 T cell receptor beta chains given below trace back to one sample, sequenced in a study of cytomegalovirus exposure and HLA in healthy donors. Assay used: immunoSEQ multiplex PCR; TCRdb lists only in-frame clones, some missing. The repertoire includes 200,000 or so clones, about nine tenths of them detected once, and approximately 2% sits in the top ten. The sequencing sample was made of PBMCs. Every receptor here comes from a woman in her late teens or twenties in good health and CMV-seropositive.

This clone was counted once. The CDR3 is CASSDGTGPDTGELFF. The CDR3 region has the DNA TGTGCCAGCAGTGATGGGACAGGTCCGGACACCGGGGAGCTGTTTTTT. The genes are TRBV2 and TRBJ2-2; 8 positions agree with TRBD1. The CDR3 has 16 residues. V trimming: 3 bases; J trimming: 3 bases; junction bases outside the gene matches: 6. CDR1 SNHLY and CDR2 FYNNEI come from the germline V gene.

This chain connects TRBV5-1 to TRBJ2-3, with 11 positions matching TRBD2. This CDR3 region has 16 residues. The germline gives CDR1 SGHRS, CDR2 YFSETQ. J was trimmed by 4 bases and V by 3 bases; bases with no gene match: 7. CDR3 residues: CASSYTSGRDPDTQYF. The CDR3 DNA is TGCGCCAGCAGCTATACTAGCGGGAGAGACCCAGATACGCAGTATTTT.

The CDR3 DNA sequence: TGCGCCAGCAGTCGGGACAGGGGTTACACTGAAGCTTTCTTT. Translating gives CASSRDRGYTEAFF. The chain uses TRBV5-1 and TRBJ1-1; TRBD1 agrees at 10 bases. V trimming: 5 bases; J trimming: 3 bases; junction bases outside the gene matches: 4. The CDR3 is 14 amino acids. Germline V gene sequence: CDR1 SGHRS, CDR2 YFSETQ.

V gene TRBV2 combines with J gene TRBJ2-3, with 14 bases matching TRBD2. Trimming at V came to 1 base and at J to 6 bases, leaving 15 bases not matched to a gene. There are 20 residues in the CDR3. Germline loops: CDR1 SNHLY, CDR2 FYNNEI. CDR3 sequence: CASSEEIWGLAGDRGDTQYF. The CDR3 DNA follows: TGTGCCAGCAGTGAAGAGATTTGGGGACTAGCGGGAGATAGAGGCGATACGCAGTATTTT.

This rearrangement joins TRBV28 to TRBJ2-3; perhaps TRBD2 as D (6 bases). CDR1 is MDHEN, CDR2 SYDVKM, per germline. V lost 6 bases, J lost 2 bases, and 12 bases lay in between. This CDR3 is 14 amino acids long. In DNA, the CDR3 is TGTGCCAGCAGCGAGCGGGCCTACACAGATACGCAGTATTTT. Residues: CASSERAYTDTQYF.

The chain combines TRBV18 with TRBJ1-3, with a tentative D call TRBD1 (6 bases). V gave up 0 bases and J gave up 3 bases, with 9 bases separating them. The CDR3 has 15 residues. Germline CDR1 KGHSH, CDR2 LQKENI. CDR3: CASSPPRTVGNTIYF. In DNA, the CDR3 is TGTGCCAGCTCACCACCGAGGACAGTTGGAAACACCATATATTTT. The full variable domain, with the rest looked up from reference TRBV18 and TRBJ1-3, is NAGVMQNPRHLVRRRGQEARLRCSPMKGHSHVYWYRQLPEEGLKFMVYLQKENIIDESGMPKERFSAEFPKEGPSILRIQQVVRGDSAAYFCASSPPRTVGNTIYFGEGSWLTVV.

The rearrangement links TRBV19 to TRBJ1-1; 7 nucleotides align to TRBD1. Germline trimming cut 6 bases from V and 1 base from J; bases unmatched to any gene: 5. This CDR3 contains 14 residues. CDR1 is LNHDA and CDR2 is SQIVND in the germline V gene (reference sequence). CDR3 sequence (DNA): TGTGCCAGTAGGGAGAGGACAGGGAACACTGAAGCTTTCTTT. Protein product: CASRERTGNTEAFF.

CDR3 sequence (DNA): TGTGCCAGCAGCTCGACAGCCTACGAGCAGTACTTC. This gives the protein CASSSTAYEQYF. The chain uses TRBV27 and TRBJ2-7, with a possible D match to TRBD1 (5 bases). This CDR3 is 12 amino acids long. V was cut by 6 bases and J by 2 bases, with 8 bases left in between. Germline CDR1 MNHEY, CDR2 SMNVEV (reference sequence).

The V gene is TRBV11-1, the J gene TRBJ2-1, with a possible D match to TRBD2 (6 bases). The CDR3 contains 11 residues. Germline assignment: CDR1 SGHAT and CDR2 FQDESV (reference sequence). The V and J ends lost 3 bases and 15 bases respectively, with 12 bases between them. DNA of the CDR3: TGTGCCAGCAGCTTCGGGGGTAGTCCGTTCTTC. It yields the protein CASSFGGSPFF. The variable domain in full, with the rest retrieved from reference TRBV11-1 and TRBJ2-1, is EAEVAQSPRYKITEKSQAVAFWCDPISGHATLYWYRQILGQGPELLVQFQDESVVDDSQLPKDRFSAERLKGVDSTLKIQPAELGDSAMYLCASSFGGSPFFGPGTRLTVL.

This clone was observed a single time. This chain links TRBV28 with TRBJ2-7; possibly TRBD1 for D (5 bases). There are 16 residues in the CDR3. In germline, CDR1 is MDHEN, CDR2 SYDVKM. The V end was cut by 1 base, the J end by 3 bases, with 16 bases between. In nucleotides, the CDR3 is TGTGCCAGCAGTTTATTGCCAGGGTTGGTTAGCTACGAGCAGTACTTC. Translation: CASSLLPGLVSYEQYF. Looking up the rest from reference TRBV28 and TRBJ2-7 gives the full variable domain: DVKVTQSSRYLVKRTGEKVFLECVQDMDHENMFWYRQDPGLGLRLIYFSYDVKMKEKGDIPEGYSVSREKKERFSLILESASTNQTSMYLCASSLLPGLVSYEQYFGPGTRLTVT.

V is TRBV27 and J is TRBJ2-1; 7 nucleotides line up with TRBD2. Unmatched junction bases numbered 6, after V lost 4 bases and J lost 0 bases. There are 16 residues in the CDR3. CDR1 is MNHEY and CDR2 is SMNVEV in the germline V gene (reference sequence). In nucleotides, the CDR3 is TGTGCCAGCAGTTCCCCGGCGGGAGTCTCCTACAATGAGCAGTTCTTC. Amino acid sequence: CASSSPAGVSYNEQFF.

This sequence joins TRBV6-1 and TRBJ2-6, with D possibly matching TRBD1 (5 bases). Trimming took 6 bases from V and 2 from J, leaving 8 bases between them. Per germline, CDR1 MNHNS and CDR2 SASEGT. The CDR3 has 14 amino acids. As DNA, the CDR3 is TGTGCCAGCAGACCGACAGCTGGGGCCAACGTCCTGACTTTC. This sequence encodes CASRPTAGANVLTF.

Only one count was recorded for this clone. The CDR3 sequence: CASSEGRAYEQYF. In DNA, the CDR3 is TGTGCCAGCTCTGAGGGGAGGGCTTACGAGCAGTACTTC. J is TRBJ2-7 and V is TRBV6-5; 7 bases align to TRBD2. This CDR3 is 13 amino acids long. Germline-derived CDR1 and CDR2 are MNHEY and SVGAGI. V trimming: 8 bases; J trimming: 4 bases; junction bases outside the gene matches: 8.

The V call is TRBV28, the J call TRBJ1-1; 7 positions match TRBD1. The CDR3 contains 12 residues. Germline V lookup: CDR1 MDHEN, CDR2 SYDVKM. V dropped 10 bases and J dropped 5; count of bases not matched to a gene: 7. The CDR3 sequence: CATQGVGTEAFF. In nucleotides, the CDR3 is TGTGCCACTCAGGGGGTAGGGACTGAAGCTTTCTTT.

In its sample, this clone was seen a few times. V gene TRBV28 combines with J gene TRBJ1-2, with TRBD1 matching 8 bases. This CDR3 contains 16 residues. Germline CDR1 is MDHEN and CDR2 is SYDVKM. V shed 6 bases, J shed 4 bases, and the junction held 13 bases outside the gene matches. The CDR3 reads CASSPDRGSPTYGYTF. CDR3 DNA sequence: TGTGCCAGCAGCCCCGACAGGGGATCCCCAACCTATGGCTACACCTTC.

The rearrangement uses TRBV4-1 and TRBJ2-2, with TRBD1 matching over 7 bases. This CDR3 region has 13 residues. Per the germline V gene, CDR1 is MGHRA and CDR2 is YSYEKL. The junction had 3 bases not matched to a gene; V was cut back by 4 bases and J by 7 bases. As DNA, the CDR3 is TGCGCCAGCAGCCTCAACAGGGGCGGGGAGCTGTTTTTT. It yields the protein CASSLNRGGELFF.

The chain is built from TRBV7-2 and TRBJ1-5, with D hard to call. The germline V and J ends were trimmed by 1 base and 0 bases, with 7 bases remaining between them. There are 15 residues in the CDR3. Germline assignment: CDR1 SGHTA and CDR2 FQGNSA. CDR3: CASSLGDYSNQPQHF. The CDR3 DNA is TGTGCCAGCAGCTTAGGCGACTATAGCAATCAGCCCCAGCATTTT.

The sample holds one count of this clone. V is TRBV11-2 and J is TRBJ2-7; D gene ambiguous. Trimming cost V 6 bases and J 2 bases, with 20 bases left between them. The CDR3 sequence is 16 residues long. Per germline, CDR1 SGHAT and CDR2 FQNNGV. The CDR3 spells CASSHTGWYSTYEQYF. In DNA form, the CDR3 reads TGTGCCAGCAGTCATACCGGATGGTACAGCACCTACGAGCAGTACTTC.

The genes are TRBV30 and TRBJ1-5, with D uncertain. Trimming took 1 base from V and 7 from J, leaving 14 bases between them. Germline CDR1 GTSNPN, CDR2 SVGIG (reference sequence). There are 14 residues in the CDR3. The CDR3 DNA is TGTGCCTGGAGTGCCGGCACAGCGGAACAGCCCCAGCATTTT. It translates to CAWSAGTAEQPQHF.

J is TRBJ2-5 and V is TRBV30; 8 bases align to TRBD1. Germline CDR1 reads GTSNPN; CDR2 reads SVGIG (reference sequence). Trimming at V came to 8 bases and at J to 4 bases, leaving 15 bases not matched to a gene. This CDR3 contains 15 residues. The CDR3 is CAHRAPGGRPETQYF. CDR3 DNA sequence: TGTGCCCACCGGGCCCCAGGGGGCAGACCAGAGACCCAGTACTTC. Full variable domain (remainder filled in from reference TRBV30 and TRBJ2-5): SQTIHQWPATLVQPVGSPLSLECTVEGTSNPNLYWYRQAAGRGLQLLFYSVGIGQISSEVPQNLSASRPQDRQFILSSKKLLLSDSGFYLCAHRAPGGRPETQYFGPGTRLLVL.

This clone showed up just a few times. The chain is built from TRBV21-1 and TRBJ2-1; the D call TRBD2 from the table was never checked on the DNA. TRBV21-1 has pseudogene status. This CDR3 has 16 amino acids. As DNA, the CDR3 is TGTGCCAGCAGCAAAGATCAGCGGGAGGGCCTTGATGAGCAGTTCTTC. This translates into CASSKDQREGLDEQFF.

The rearrangement joins TRBV6-4 to TRBJ2-3; 9 bases map to TRBD1. V gave up 7 bases and J gave up 2 bases; unmatched junction bases: 4. CDR3 length: 14 residues. The V gene's germline CDR1 is MRHNA and CDR2 SNTAGT. For the CDR3, the DNA is TGTGCCAGCAACCGGGACAGGGTCACAGATACGCAGTATTTT. Encoded protein: CASNRDRVTDTQYF.

V and J are TRBV11-2 and TRBJ2-2; 8 bases map to TRBD2. Per the germline V gene, CDR1 is SGHAT and CDR2 is FQNNGV. CDR3 length: 17 residues. With 3 bases clipped from V and 4 bases from J, the junction kept 10 bases outside the gene matches. For the CDR3, the DNA is TGTGCCAGCAGCTTCCGACTAGCGCGACATAGCACCGGGGAGCTGTTTTTT. Translating it yields CASSFRLARHSTGELFF.

The chain employs TRBV7-9 and TRBJ2-7, with TRBD1 identical over 10 bases. V lost 4 bases to trimming and J lost 4 bases; unmatched junction nucleotides: 7. CDR1 and CDR2 from the germline V gene are SEHNR and FQNEAQ (reference sequence). This CDR3 is 15 amino acids long. In DNA form, the CDR3 reads TGTGCCAGCAGCTACGGTCCGGGACAGGGGTACGAGCAGTACTTC. Amino acid sequence: CASSYGPGQGYEQYF.

This clone came up once. The chain combines TRBV6-1 with TRBJ2-7; 9 positions agree with TRBD2. This CDR3 has 15 residues. Trimming took 5 bases from V and 4 from J; bases not matched to a gene: 9. Germline V gene lookup returns CDR1 MNHNS and CDR2 SASEGT. The CDR3 DNA is TGTGCCAGCAGTCCCCTTGCGGGAGGGGCATACGAGCAGTACTTC. Translating gives CASSPLAGGAYEQYF.

This chain uses TRBV4-1 with TRBJ2-3; TRBD2 matches 7 bases. The CDR3 contains 17 residues. V shed 0 bases, J shed 1 base, and the junction held 7 bases outside the gene matches. Germline CDR1 reads MGHRA; CDR2 reads YSYEKL. The CDR3 bases are TGCGCCAGCAGCCAAGATCGTGCGGGAGCCGGCACAGATACGCAGTATTTT. Its translation: CASSQDRAGAGTDTQYF.